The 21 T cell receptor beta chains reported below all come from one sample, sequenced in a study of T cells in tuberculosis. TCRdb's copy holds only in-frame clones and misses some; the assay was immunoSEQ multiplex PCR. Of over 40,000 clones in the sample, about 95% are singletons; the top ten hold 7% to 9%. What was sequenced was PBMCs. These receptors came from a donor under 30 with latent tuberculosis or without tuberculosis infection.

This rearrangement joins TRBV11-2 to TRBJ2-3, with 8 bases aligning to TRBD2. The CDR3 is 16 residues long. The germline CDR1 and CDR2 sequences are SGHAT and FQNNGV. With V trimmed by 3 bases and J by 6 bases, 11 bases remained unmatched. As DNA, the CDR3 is TGTGCCAGCAGCTTCGGGGGGGATAGGCCGTTCGATACGCAGTATTTT. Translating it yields CASSFGGDRPFDTQYF.

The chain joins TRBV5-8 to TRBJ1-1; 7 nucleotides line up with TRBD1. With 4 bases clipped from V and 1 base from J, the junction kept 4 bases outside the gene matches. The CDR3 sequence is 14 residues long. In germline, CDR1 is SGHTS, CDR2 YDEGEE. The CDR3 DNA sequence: TGTGCCAGCAGCCTGACAGGGTCGAACACTGAAGCTTTCTTT. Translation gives CASSLTGSNTEAFF.

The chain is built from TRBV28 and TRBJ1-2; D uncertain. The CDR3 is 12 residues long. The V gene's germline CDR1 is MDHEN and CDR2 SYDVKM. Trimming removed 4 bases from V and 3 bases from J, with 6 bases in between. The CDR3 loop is CASSWQDYGYTF. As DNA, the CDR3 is TGTGCCAGCAGTTGGCAGGACTATGGCTACACCTTC.

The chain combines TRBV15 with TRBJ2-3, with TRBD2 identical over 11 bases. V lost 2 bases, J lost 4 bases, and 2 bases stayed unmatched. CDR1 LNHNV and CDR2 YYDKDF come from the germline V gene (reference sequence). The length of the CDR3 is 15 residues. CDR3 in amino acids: CATSRLAGGADTQYF. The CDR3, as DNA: TGTGCCACCAGCAGACTAGCGGGGGGAGCAGATACGCAGTATTTT. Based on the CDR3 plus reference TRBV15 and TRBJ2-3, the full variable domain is DAMVIQNPRYQVTQFGKPVTLSCSQTLNHNVMYWYQQKSSQAPKLLFHYYDKDFNNEADTPDNFQSRRPNTSFCFLDIRSPGLGDTAMYLCATSRLAGGADTQYFGPGTRLTVL.

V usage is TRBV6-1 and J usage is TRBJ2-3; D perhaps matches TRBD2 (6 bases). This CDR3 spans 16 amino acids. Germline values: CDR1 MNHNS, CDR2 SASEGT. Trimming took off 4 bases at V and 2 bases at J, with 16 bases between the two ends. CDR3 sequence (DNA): TGTGCCAGCAGTGTCTCCGGGACTCAATCCACAGATACGCAGTATTTT. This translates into CASSVSGTQSTDTQYF.

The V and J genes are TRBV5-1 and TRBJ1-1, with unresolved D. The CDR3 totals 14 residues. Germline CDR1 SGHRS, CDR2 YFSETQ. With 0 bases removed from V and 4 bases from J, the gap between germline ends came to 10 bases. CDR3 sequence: CASSLGGEGTEAFF. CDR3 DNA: TGCGCCAGCAGCTTGGGGGGTGAGGGCACTGAAGCTTTCTTT.

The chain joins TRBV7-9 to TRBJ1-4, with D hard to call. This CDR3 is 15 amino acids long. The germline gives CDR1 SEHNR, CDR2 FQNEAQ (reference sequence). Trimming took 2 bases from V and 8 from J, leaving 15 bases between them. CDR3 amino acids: CASSLRFLGDEKLFF. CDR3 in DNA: TGTGCCAGCAGCTTAAGATTTTTGGGAGACGAAAAACTGTTTTTT.

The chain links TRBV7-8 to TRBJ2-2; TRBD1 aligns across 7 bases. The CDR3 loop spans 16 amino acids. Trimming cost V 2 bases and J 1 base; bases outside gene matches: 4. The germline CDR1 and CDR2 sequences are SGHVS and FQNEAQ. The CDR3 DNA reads TGTGCCAGCAGCTTAATAGGGGGCCGGAACACCGGGGAGCTGTTTTTT. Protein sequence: CASSLIGGRNTGELFF.

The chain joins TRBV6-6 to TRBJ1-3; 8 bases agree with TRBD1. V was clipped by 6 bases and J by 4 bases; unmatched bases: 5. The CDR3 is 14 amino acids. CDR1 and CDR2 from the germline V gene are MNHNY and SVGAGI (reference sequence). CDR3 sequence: CASRGDRSGNTIYF. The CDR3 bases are TGTGCCAGCAGGGGGGACAGGTCCGGAAACACCATATATTTT.

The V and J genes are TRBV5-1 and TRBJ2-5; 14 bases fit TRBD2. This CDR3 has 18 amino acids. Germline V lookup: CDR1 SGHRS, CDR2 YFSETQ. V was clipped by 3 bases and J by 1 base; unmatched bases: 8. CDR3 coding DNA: TGCGCCAGCAGCTGGGGGACTAGCGGGAGTCTGGTCCAAGAGACCCAGTACTTC. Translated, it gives CASSWGTSGSLVQETQYF. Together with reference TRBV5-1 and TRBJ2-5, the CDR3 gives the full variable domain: KAGVTQTPRYLIKTRGQQVTLSCSPISGHRSVSWYQQTPGQGLQFLFEYFSETQRNKGNFPGRFSGRQFSNSRSEMNVSTLELGDSALYLCASSWGTSGSLVQETQYFGPGTRLLVL.

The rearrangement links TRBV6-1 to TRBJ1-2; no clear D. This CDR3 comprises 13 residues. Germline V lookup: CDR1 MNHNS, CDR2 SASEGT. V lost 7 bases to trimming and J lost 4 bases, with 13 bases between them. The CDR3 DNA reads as TGTGCCAGCACCCCAACGGGGTTCTATGGCTACACCTTC. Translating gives CASTPTGFYGYTF.

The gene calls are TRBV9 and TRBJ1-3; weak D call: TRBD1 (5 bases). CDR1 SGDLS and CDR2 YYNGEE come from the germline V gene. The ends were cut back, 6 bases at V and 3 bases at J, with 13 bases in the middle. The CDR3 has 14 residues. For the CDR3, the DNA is TGTGCCAGCACTCCGGGGGTAGGTGGAAACACCATATATTTT. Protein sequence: CASTPGVGGNTIYF.

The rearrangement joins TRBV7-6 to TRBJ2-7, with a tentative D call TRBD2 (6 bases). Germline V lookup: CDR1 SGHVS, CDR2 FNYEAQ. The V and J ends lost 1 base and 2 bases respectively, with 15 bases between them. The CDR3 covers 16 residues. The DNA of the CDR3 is TGTGCCAGCAGCTTAGAGGGCCGCCGGGGGACCTACGAGCAGTACTTC. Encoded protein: CASSLEGRRGTYEQYF.

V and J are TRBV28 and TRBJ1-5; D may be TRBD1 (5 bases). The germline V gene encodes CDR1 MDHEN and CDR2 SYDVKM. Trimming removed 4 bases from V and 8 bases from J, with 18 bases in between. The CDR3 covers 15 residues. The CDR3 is CASSSPPRGLEPQHF. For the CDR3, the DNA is TGTGCCAGCAGTTCACCACCGAGGGGACTGGAGCCCCAGCATTTT. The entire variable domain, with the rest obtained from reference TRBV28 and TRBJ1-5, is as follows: DVKVTQSSRYLVKRTGEKVFLECVQDMDHENMFWYRQDPGLGLRLIYFSYDVKMKEKGDIPEGYSVSREKKERFSLILESASTNQTSMYLCASSSPPRGLEPQHFGDGTRLSIL.

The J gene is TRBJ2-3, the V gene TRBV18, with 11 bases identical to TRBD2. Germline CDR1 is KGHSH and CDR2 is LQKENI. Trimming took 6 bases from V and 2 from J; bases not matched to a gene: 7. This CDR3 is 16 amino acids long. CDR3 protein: CASSQVLAGVTDTQYF. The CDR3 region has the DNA TGTGCCAGCTCTCAAGTACTAGCGGGGGTCACAGATACGCAGTATTTT.

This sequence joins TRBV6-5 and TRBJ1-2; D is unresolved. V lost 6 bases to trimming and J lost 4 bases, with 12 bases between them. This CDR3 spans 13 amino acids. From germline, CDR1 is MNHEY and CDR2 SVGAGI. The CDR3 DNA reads TGTGCCAGCAGCAACCCCGGACTCTATGGCTACACCTTC. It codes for CASSNPGLYGYTF.

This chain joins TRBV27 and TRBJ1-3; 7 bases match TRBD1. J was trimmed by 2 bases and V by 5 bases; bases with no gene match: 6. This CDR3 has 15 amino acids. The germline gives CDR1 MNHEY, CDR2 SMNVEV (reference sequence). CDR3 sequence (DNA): TGTGCCAGCAGTATTCAGGGGGGAGCTGGAAACACCATATATTTT. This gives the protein CASSIQGGAGNTIYF.

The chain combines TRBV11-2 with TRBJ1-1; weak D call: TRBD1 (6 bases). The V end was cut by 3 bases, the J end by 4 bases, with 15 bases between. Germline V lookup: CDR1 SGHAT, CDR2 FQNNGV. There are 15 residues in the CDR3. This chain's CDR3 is CASSFQQGIGTEAFF. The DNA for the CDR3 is TGTGCCAGCAGCTTCCAACAGGGTATAGGCACTGAAGCTTTCTTT. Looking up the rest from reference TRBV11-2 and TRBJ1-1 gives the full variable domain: EAGVAQSPRYKIIEKRQSVAFWCNPISGHATLYWYQQILGQGPKLLIQFQNNGVVDDSQLPKDRFSAERLKGVDSTLKIQPAKLEDSAVYLCASSFQQGIGTEAFFGQGTRLTVV.

The DNA of the CDR3 is TGTGCCAGCTCACCGTTACCGCTAGCGGGGGGGGAGACGCAGTATTTT. This codes for CASSPLPLAGGETQYF. This chain joins TRBV18 and TRBJ2-3; 12 nucleotides line up with TRBD2. The CDR3 sequence is 16 residues long. Germline trimming cut 3 bases from V and 9 bases from J; bases unmatched to any gene: 10. Per the germline V gene, CDR1 is KGHSH and CDR2 is LQKENI.

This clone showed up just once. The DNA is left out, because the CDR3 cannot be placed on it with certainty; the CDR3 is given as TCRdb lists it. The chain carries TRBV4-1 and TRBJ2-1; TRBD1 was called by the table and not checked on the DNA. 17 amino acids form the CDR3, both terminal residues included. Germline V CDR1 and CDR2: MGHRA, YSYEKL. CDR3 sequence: CASSQQGQYFGTGEQFF.

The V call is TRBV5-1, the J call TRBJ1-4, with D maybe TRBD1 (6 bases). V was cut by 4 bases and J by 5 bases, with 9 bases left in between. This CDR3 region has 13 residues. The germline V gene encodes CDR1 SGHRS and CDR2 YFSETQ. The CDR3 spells CASSLQGNEKLFF. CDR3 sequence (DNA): TGCGCCAGCAGCCTACAGGGAAATGAAAAACTGTTTTTT.